One T cell receptor (beta chain) is described in this entry. Reverse transcription of 0.5 to 1 ug RNA was performed with random hexamers. A multiplex approach, immunoSEQ multiplex PCR, amplified TCR beta CDR3 across 54 Vbeta and 13 Jbeta. TCRdb reanalysed the immunoSEQ multiplex PCR reads using MiXCR and keeps one entry per CDR3 protein. The table lists tens of thousands of distinct CDR3 sequences, more than 85% of them singletons. Sequencing of TCR beta was carried out in blood CD8+ and CD4+ T cells. The healthy controls were matched to patients by age and sex. These data are taken from a study of CD8 T cells in Susac syndrome. Germline V gives CDR1 SGHRS, CDR2 YFSETQ. V was shortened by 2 bases and J by 2 bases, with 14 bases between the two germline ends. The length of the CDR3 is 15 residues.

The TCR originated in a human donor in good health. The chain is built from TRBV5-1 and TRBJ2-7; no definite D call. What was sequenced was CD8+ T cells from PBMCs. Here the CDR3 reads CASSLRTPAAYEQYF. Written as DNA, the CDR3 is TGCGCCAGCAGCTTAAGAACACCCGCCGCCTACGAGCAGTACTTC.